This T cell receptor (beta chain) was captured by sequencing in a study of T cells in Graves' hyperthyroidism and ophthalmopathy. General study findings and limits: Ophthalmopathy got predicted by the model a median roughly 6.1 months before its onset.

No ophthalmopathy progression within 18 months constituted stable Graves' hyperthyroidism. This clonotype was counted many times. The antigen remains unidentified. Regions amplified from RNA transcripts were the TCR beta CDR3 regions. HTBI primers were employed in a first-round RT-PCR of the TCR CDR3. One entry per CDR3 protein results from TCRdb running MiXCR on the multiplex PCR reads. This sample has 200,000 or so distinct CDR3 sequences; around 17% occur once, and the top ten carry 53%. The sequence was collected from a woman in her forties or fifties with Graves' hyperthyroidism. Sequences were obtained from blood.

The CDR3 loop is CASRKTGGPGANVLTF. The CDR3, as DNA: TGTGCCAGCAGAAAAACAGGGGGCCCTGGGGCCAACGTCCTGACTTTC. The chain combines TRBV6-2 or TRBV6-3 with TRBJ2-6; TRBD1 aligns across 9 bases. Germline V CDR1 and CDR2: MNHEY, SVGEGT. V dropped 6 bases and J dropped 2; count of bases not matched to a gene: 5. The CDR3 loop spans 16 amino acids.